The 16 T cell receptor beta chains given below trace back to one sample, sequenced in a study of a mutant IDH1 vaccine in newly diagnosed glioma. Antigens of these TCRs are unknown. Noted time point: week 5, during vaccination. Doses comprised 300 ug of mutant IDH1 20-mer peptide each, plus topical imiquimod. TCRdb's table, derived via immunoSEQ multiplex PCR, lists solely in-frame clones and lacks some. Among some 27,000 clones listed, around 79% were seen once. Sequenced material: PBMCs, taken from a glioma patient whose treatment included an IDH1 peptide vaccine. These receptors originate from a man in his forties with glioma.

The CDR3 spells CASSSVGGTNYGYTF. The CDR3 DNA follows: TGTGCCAGCAGTTCGGTAGGCGGCACCAACTATGGCTACACCTTC. The J gene is TRBJ1-2, the V gene TRBV6-6, with D hard to call. Looked up from germline, CDR1 is MNHNY and CDR2 is SVGAGI (reference sequence). The CDR3 contains 15 residues. V shed 4 bases and J shed 2 bases, with 14 bases lying between them.

DNA for the CDR3: TGTGCCAGCAGCCCCCTAGAAAATTTAGCGGGAGCCTATACGCAGTATTTT. Amino acid sequence: CASSPLENLAGAYTQYF. The chain joins TRBV7-2 to TRBJ2-3, with 9 bases that match TRBD2. The V segment lost 5 bases and the J segment 7 bases; nucleotides outside the gene matches: 16. Looked up from germline, CDR1 is SGHTA and CDR2 is FQGNSA. The CDR3 is 17 residues long.

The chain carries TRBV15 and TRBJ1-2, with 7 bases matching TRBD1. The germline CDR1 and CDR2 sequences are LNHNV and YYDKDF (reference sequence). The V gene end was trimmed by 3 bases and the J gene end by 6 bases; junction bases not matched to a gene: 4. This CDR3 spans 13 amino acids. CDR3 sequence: CATSRGGQHGYTF. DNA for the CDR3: TGTGCCACCAGCAGGGGGGGACAGCATGGCTACACCTTC.

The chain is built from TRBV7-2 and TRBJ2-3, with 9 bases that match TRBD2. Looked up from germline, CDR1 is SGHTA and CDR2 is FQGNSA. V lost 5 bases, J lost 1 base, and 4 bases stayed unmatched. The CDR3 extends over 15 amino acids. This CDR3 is CASSPRLAGTDTQYF. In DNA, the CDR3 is TGTGCCAGCAGCCCAAGACTAGCGGGCACAGATACGCAGTATTTT.

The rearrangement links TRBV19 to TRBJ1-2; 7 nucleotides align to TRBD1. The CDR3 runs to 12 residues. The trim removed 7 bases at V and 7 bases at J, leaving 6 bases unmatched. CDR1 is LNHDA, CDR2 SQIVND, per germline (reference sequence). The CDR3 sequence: CASTEQGFGYTF. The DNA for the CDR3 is TGTGCCAGTACCGAACAGGGGTTTGGCTACACCTTC.

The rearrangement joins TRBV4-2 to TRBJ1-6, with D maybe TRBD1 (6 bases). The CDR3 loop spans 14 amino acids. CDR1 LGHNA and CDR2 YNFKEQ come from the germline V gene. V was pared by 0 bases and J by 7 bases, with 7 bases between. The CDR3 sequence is CASSQEGTNSPLHF. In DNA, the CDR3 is TGTGCCAGCAGCCAAGAAGGGACAAATTCACCCCTCCACTTT.

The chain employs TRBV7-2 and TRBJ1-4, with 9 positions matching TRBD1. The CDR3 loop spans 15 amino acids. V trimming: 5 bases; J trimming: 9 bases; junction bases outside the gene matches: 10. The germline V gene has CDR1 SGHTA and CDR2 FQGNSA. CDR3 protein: CASSAGRTGAQKLFF. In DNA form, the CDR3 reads TGTGCCAGCAGCGCCGGGCGGACAGGGGCACAAAAACTGTTTTTT.

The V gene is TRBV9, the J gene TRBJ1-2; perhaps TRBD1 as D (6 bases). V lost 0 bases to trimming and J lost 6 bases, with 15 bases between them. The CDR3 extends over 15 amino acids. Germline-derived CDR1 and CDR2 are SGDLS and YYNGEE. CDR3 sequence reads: CASSVGTTDRNGYTF. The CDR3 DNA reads TGTGCCAGCAGCGTAGGGACGACGGACAGAAATGGCTACACCTTC. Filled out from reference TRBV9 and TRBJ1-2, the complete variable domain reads DSGVTQTPKHLITATGQRVTLRCSPRSGDLSVYWYQQSLDQGLQFLIQYYNGEERAKGNILERFSAQQFPDLHSELNLSSLELGDSALYFCASSVGTTDRNGYTFGSGTRLTVV.

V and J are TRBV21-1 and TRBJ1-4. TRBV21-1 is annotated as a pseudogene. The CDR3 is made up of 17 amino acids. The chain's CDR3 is CASSKGNSGLEGEKLFF. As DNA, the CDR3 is TGTGCCAGCAGCAAAGGAAACTCAGGGTTAGAGGGAGAAAAACTGTTTTTT.

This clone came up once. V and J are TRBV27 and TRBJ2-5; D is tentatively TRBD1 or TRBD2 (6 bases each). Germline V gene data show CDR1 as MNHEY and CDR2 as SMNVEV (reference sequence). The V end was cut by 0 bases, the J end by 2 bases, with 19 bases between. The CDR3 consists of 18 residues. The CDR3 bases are TGTGCCAGCAGTTTATCGGTTCTGAGGCGCGGGACACAAGAGACCCAGTACTTC. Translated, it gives CASSLSVLRRGTQETQYF.

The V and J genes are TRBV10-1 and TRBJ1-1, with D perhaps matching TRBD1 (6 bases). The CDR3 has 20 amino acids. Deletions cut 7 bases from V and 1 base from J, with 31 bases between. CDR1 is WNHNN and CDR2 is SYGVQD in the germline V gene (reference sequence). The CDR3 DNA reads TGCGCCAGCACAGAGGGGGAGGTCGGCTCTTCTAATGAAAAGAACACTGAAGCTTTCTTT. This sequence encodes CASTEGEVGSSNEKNTEAFF.

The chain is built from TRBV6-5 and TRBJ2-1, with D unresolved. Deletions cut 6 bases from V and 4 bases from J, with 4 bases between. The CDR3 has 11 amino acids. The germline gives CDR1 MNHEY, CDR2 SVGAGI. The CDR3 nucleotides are TGTGCCAGCAGGGAGTACAATGAGCAGTTCTTC. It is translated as CASREYNEQFF.

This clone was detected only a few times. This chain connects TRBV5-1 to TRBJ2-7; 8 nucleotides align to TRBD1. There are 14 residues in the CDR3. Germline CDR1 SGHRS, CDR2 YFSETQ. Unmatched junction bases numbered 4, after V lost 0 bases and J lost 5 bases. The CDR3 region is CASSLAAGGHEQYF. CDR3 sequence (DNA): TGCGCCAGCAGCTTGGCTGCAGGGGGCCACGAGCAGTACTTC.

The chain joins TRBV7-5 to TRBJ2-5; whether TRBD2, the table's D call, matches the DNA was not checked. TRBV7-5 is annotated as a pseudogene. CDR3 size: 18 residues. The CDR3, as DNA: TGTGTCAGAAGCTTAGGGGGGACTAGCGGGTGTAACCAAGAGACCCAGTACTTC. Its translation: CVRSLGGTSGCNQETQYF.

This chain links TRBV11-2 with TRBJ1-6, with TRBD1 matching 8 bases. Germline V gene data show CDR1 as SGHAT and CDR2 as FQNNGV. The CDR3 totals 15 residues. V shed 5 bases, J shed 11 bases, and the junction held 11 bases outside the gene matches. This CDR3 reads CASSLGGTGPTPLHF. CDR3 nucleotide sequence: TGTGCCAGCAGCCTAGGAGGGACAGGCCCAACACCCCTCCACTTT.

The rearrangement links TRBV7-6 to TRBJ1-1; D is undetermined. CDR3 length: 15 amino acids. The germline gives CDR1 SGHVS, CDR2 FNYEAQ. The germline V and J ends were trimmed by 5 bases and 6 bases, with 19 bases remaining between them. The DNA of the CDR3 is TGTGCCAGCAGCCGGACGAATGAACTAAGCTCTGAAGCTTTCTTT. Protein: CASSRTNELSSEAFF.